The rows below give T cell receptor beta chains drawn from one sample of a study of blood T cells in healthy people across ages. TCRdb re-called the 5' RACE reads with MiXCR, one entry per CDR3 protein. The table has about 670,000 distinct CDR3 sequences, approximately 52% seen once; the top ten hold 13%. The sample was blood. The origin of the receptors is a woman of 80 years or more in good health. Both conserved end residues are part of each CDR3. Each record gives: V gene, J gene, D gene, clone size, CDR3 protein, CDR3 DNA. D genes are given only for firm matches. The size entry is marked missing in some rows and otherwise reads once, few, many or a size class.

TRBV2	TRBJ1-1	.	few	CASTPGPRNTEAFF	TGTGCCAGCACCCCGGGACCGAGGAACACTGAAGCTTTCTTT
TRBV4-1	TRBJ2-1	.	.	CASSQDPGRREQFF	TGCGCCAGCAGCCAAGATCCGGGGAGGCGTGAGCAGTTCTTC
TRBV20-1	TRBJ2-7	.	.	CSATLGDEQYF	TGCAGTGCTACTTTGGGCGATGAGCAGTACTTC
TRBV5-1	TRBJ1-1	.	.	CASSLRWTDTEAFF	TGCGCCAGCAGCTTGAGGTGGACAGACACTGAAGCTTTCTTT
TRBV30	TRBJ2-3	.	.	CAWSLQVADTQYF	TGTGCCTGGAGTTTACAGGTGGCCGATACGCAGTATTTT
TRBV28	TRBJ2-7	.	.	CATREGYSYEQYF	TGTGCCACCCGTGAGGGATACTCCTACGAGCAGTACTTC
TRBV20-1	TRBJ2-4	.	.	CCAYREAKNIQYF	TGCTGTGCTTACAGGGAAGCCAAAAACATTCAGTACTTC
TRBV20-1	TRBJ2-7	.	.	CSASGITNEQYF	TGCAGTGCTAGCGGGATTACCAACGAGCAGTACTTC
TRBV29-1	TRBJ2-1	TRBD2	many	CSVDDGRAYNEQFF	TGCAGCGTTGACGACGGGAGGGCCTACAATGAGCAGTTCTTC
TRBV29-1	TRBJ2-3	.	.	CSVATDTDTQYF	TGCAGCGTTGCCACAGACACAGATACGCAGTATTTT
TRBV25-1	TRBJ1-4	.	.	CASTLGFANEKLFF	TGTGCCAGCACTTTGGGGTTTGCTAATGAAAAACTGTTTTTT